This T cell receptor beta chain was recorded in a study of CD8+CD57+ T cells in acquired aplastic anemia. From germline, CDR1 is LNHDA and CDR2 SQIVND (reference sequence). This CDR3 has 15 amino acids. Trimming took 6 bases from V and 0 from J, leaving 12 bases between them. By flow cytometry, patients selected for sequencing had shown an expansion of CD8+CD57+ cells. The template for TCR beta VDJ and CDR3 sequence profiling was genomic DNA. TCRdb reprocessed the reads via MiXCR and lists one record per CDR3 protein. The repertoire holds about 180,000 distinct CDR3 sequences, with around 50% as singletons.

This chain links TRBV19 with TRBJ2-1; TRBD1 might be the D (5 bases). Sequencing used sorted CD4+, CD8+, or CD8+CD57+ T cells (not recorded which) from PBMCs. The receptor's source is a human donor with aplastic anemia. The CDR3 here is CASSSQGGSYNEQFF. In DNA, the CDR3 is TGTGCCAGTAGCTCCCAGGGTGGCTCCTACAATGAGCAGTTCTTC. The full variable domain, completed using reference TRBV19 and TRBJ2-1, is DGGITQSPKYLFRKEGQNVTLSCEQNLNHDAMYWYRQDPGQGLRLIYYSQIVNDFQKGDIAEGYSVSREKKESFPLTVTSAQKNPTAFYLCASSSQGGSYNEQFFGPGTRLTVL.